The 30 T cell receptor beta chains below were found in one sample sequenced in a study of T cell responses to AZD1222 COVID-19 vaccine. Clones were sequenced by immunoSEQ multiplex PCR, and TCRdb holds only the in-frame ones, with some missing. Among roughly 140,000 clones, around 88% were seen once, and the ten largest hold under 3.5%. The source material was peripheral blood, sampled on day 0 of MenACWY control vaccination. Source of these receptors: an adult in good health.

This chain connects TRBV11-2 to TRBJ2-5; TRBD2 agrees at 8 bases. The CDR3 is 15 amino acids. Germline CDR1 is SGHAT and CDR2 is FQNNGV. V dropped 1 base and J dropped 4; count of bases not matched to a gene: 5. The CDR3 reads CASSLVAGGSETQYF. CDR3 in DNA: TGTGCCAGCAGCTTAGTTGCGGGGGGTTCAGAGACCCAGTACTTC.

This rearrangement joins TRBV6-4 to TRBJ1-5, with D tentatively TRBD1 (5 bases). CDR1 and CDR2 (germline): MRHNA, SNTAGT. The length of the CDR3 is 15 residues. V lost 6 bases and J 0 bases, leaving 12 bases between the germline ends. The CDR3 nucleotides are TGTGCCAGCAGACCCCAGGGTTATAGCAATCAGCCCCAGCATTTT. Amino acid sequence: CASRPQGYSNQPQHF.

The chain links TRBV24-1 to TRBJ2-1, with D maybe TRBD2 (6 bases). Germline CDR1 KGHDR, CDR2 SFDVKD. The CDR3 extends over 14 amino acids. V was trimmed by 10 bases and J by 10 bases, leaving 22 bases between them. The CDR3 is CATMHRDWSSEQFF. CDR3 DNA sequence: TGTGCCACGATGCACCGGGACTGGTCCTCAGAGCAGTTCTTC.

This clone appeared a single time. The gene calls are TRBV7-2 and TRBJ1-3; D is unclear. Germline CDR1 is SGHTA and CDR2 is FQGNSA. V lost 1 base and J lost 3, with 13 bases in between. The CDR3 is 16 residues long. DNA of the CDR3: TGTGCCAGCAGCTTAGTTGGACGGAACTTTGGAAACACCATATATTTT. It codes for CASSLVGRNFGNTIYF.

The chain has TRBV4-1 and TRBJ2-2, with a weak D call TRBD1 (5 bases). This CDR3 is built from 16 residues. Per the germline V gene, CDR1 is MGHRA and CDR2 is YSYEKL. Deletions cut 2 bases from V and 0 bases from J, with 10 bases between. The CDR3 reads CASSQLSRANTGELFF. The CDR3 bases are TGCGCCAGCAGCCAATTAAGCAGGGCGAACACCGGGGAGCTGTTTTTT.

The chain carries TRBV15 and TRBJ1-4; unclear D gene. The CDR3 spans 14 residues. Trimming removed 9 bases at V and 8 bases at J, with 19 bases between. Germline V gene data show CDR1 as LNHNV and CDR2 as YYDKDF (reference sequence). The CDR3 spells CATGVARTREKLFF. CDR3 DNA: TGTGCCACTGGGGTAGCGAGAACAAGAGAAAAACTGTTTTTT.

The chain uses TRBV29-1 and TRBJ1-1; D gene unclear. Deletions cut 7 bases from V and 9 bases from J, with 12 bases between. CDR3 length: 10 amino acids. Germline assignment: CDR1 SQVTM and CDR2 ANQGSEA. In DNA, the CDR3 is TGCAGCGGATACAGTGGGCAAGCTTTCTTT. Translated: CSGYSGQAFF.

The V and J genes are TRBV5-4 and TRBJ2-7; D might be TRBD2 (6 bases). Germline V gene lookup returns CDR1 SGHNT and CDR2 YYREEE (reference sequence). This CDR3 is 16 amino acids long. With 4 bases removed from V and 5 bases from J, the gap between germline ends came to 22 bases. The CDR3 reads CASSLPGRSGWDEQYF. The CDR3 nucleotides read TGTGCCAGCAGCCTACCCGGGCGGAGCGGGTGGGACGAGCAGTACTTC.

This chain joins TRBV5-1 and TRBJ1-1; D ambiguous. From germline, CDR1 is SGHRS and CDR2 YFSETQ. The V end lost 4 bases, the J end lost 5 bases, and 12 bases lay between the germline ends. This CDR3 comprises 13 residues. CDR3 protein: CASSPEGWTEAFF. The CDR3 DNA follows: TGCGCCAGCAGCCCCGAAGGGTGGACTGAAGCTTTCTTT.

CDR3 nucleotide sequence: TGTGCCAGCAGCTTAGGGTCAGGGACTGAAGCTTTCTTT. This sequence encodes CASSLGSGTEAFF. The chain employs TRBV11-3 and TRBJ1-1, with D perhaps TRBD1 (5 bases). In germline, CDR1 is SGHNT, CDR2 YENEEA. The CDR3 loop spans 13 amino acids. Trimming took off 1 base at V and 5 bases at J, with 8 bases between the two ends.

This rearrangement joins TRBV9 to TRBJ2-3, with 9 bases lining up with TRBD2. V was pared by 0 bases and J by 1 base, with 3 bases of the junction left unmatched. The CDR3 is 16 residues long. The V gene's germline CDR1 is SGDLS and CDR2 YYNGEE. The CDR3 DNA sequence: TGTGCCAGCAGCGTAGGAATAGCGGGGGGCACAGATACGCAGTATTTT. Encoded protein: CASSVGIAGGTDTQYF.

The rearrangement links TRBV4-1 to TRBJ1-2; D is perhaps TRBD1 (5 bases). Germline values: CDR1 MGHRA, CDR2 YSYEKL. CDR3 length: 14 residues. With 4 bases removed from V and 7 bases from J, the gap between germline ends came to 16 bases. CDR3 region: CASSPQGRAGGYTF. The CDR3 nucleotides read TGCGCCAGCAGCCCTCAGGGTCGTGCTGGTGGCTACACCTTC.

This clone was observed a few times. The chain employs TRBV30 and TRBJ1-1; a possible D gene is TRBD1 (6 bases). Germline V lookup: CDR1 GTSNPN, CDR2 SVGIG (reference sequence). Trimming shortened V by 4 bases and J by 0 bases, and 12 bases separated the two germline ends. CDR3 size: 14 residues. The CDR3 spells CAWTRTVMNTEAFF. DNA for the CDR3: TGTGCCTGGACGCGGACAGTCATGAACACTGAAGCTTTCTTT. The whole variable domain, filled in from reference TRBV30 and TRBJ1-1, reads SQTIHQWPATLVQPVGSPLSLECTVEGTSNPNLYWYRQAAGRGLQLLFYSVGIGQISSEVPQNLSASRPQDRQFILSSKKLLLSDSGFYLCAWTRTVMNTEAFFGQGTRLTVV.

The chain recombines TRBV12-5 with TRBJ1-1; TRBD1 agrees at 9 bases. V lost 1 base and J lost 11; bases outside the gene matches: 2. The CDR3 extends over 12 amino acids. Per the germline V gene, CDR1 is LGHNT and CDR2 is FRNRAP. The CDR3: CASGLDRGPAFF. The CDR3 DNA reads as TGTGCTAGTGGTTTGGACAGGGGGCCTGCTTTCTTT. Using reference TRBV12-5 and TRBJ1-1 for the parts outside the CDR3, the full variable domain is DARVTQTPRHKVTEMGQEVTMRCQPILGHNTVFWYRQTMMQGLELLAYFRNRAPLDDSGMPKDRFSAEMPDATLATLKIQPSEPRDSAVYFCASGLDRGPAFFGQGTRLTVV.

This chain uses TRBV4-1 with TRBJ2-2, with TRBD2 identical over 8 bases. The CDR3 length is 18 residues. Per the germline V gene, CDR1 is MGHRA and CDR2 is YSYEKL. With V trimmed by 1 base and J by 5 bases, 12 bases remained unmatched. CDR3 coding DNA: TGCGCCAGCAGCCAAGTCGGTAGGGGACTAGGCAGGACCGGGGAGCTGTTTTTT. The encoded protein is CASSQVGRGLGRTGELFF.

The J gene is TRBJ2-7, the V gene TRBV13; D is unresolved. Trimming pared 1 base from V and 0 bases from J, leaving 7 bases between. This CDR3 contains 14 residues. Germline assignment: CDR1 PRHDT and CDR2 FYEKMQ (reference sequence). CDR3 sequence reads: CASSLVTGSYEQYF. Here the CDR3 DNA reads TGTGCCAGCAGCTTAGTGACCGGCTCCTACGAGCAGTACTTC.

This chain connects TRBV21-1 to TRBJ2-7. TRBV21-1 is termed a pseudogene. The CDR3 contains 12 residues. CDR3 nucleotides: TGTGCCAGCAGCAAAGAGGGCGTCGAGCAGTACTTC. Translating it yields CASSKEGVEQYF.

The V call is TRBV7-9, the J call TRBJ1-1; unclear D gene. The V end was cut by 5 bases, the J end by 1 base, with 8 bases between. Germline V gene lookup returns CDR1 SEHNR and CDR2 FQNEAQ (reference sequence). The CDR3 sequence is 13 residues long. Written as DNA, the CDR3 is TGTGCCAGCAGCGCTCAACAGAACACTGAAGCTTTCTTT. It specifies CASSAQQNTEAFF.

The chain recombines TRBV4-1 with TRBJ1-5; D uncertain. V was clipped by 2 bases and J by 1 base, with 9 bases between them. Germline lookup yields CDR1 MGHRA and CDR2 YSYEKL. The CDR3 length is 15 residues. DNA for the CDR3: TGCGCCAGCAGCCAATCCGACCAGAGCAATCAGCCCCAGCATTTT. Translated: CASSQSDQSNQPQHF.

The J gene is TRBJ1-4, the V gene TRBV15, with a weak D call TRBD1 (5 bases). Trimming took 1 base from V and 8 from J, leaving 11 bases between them. Per the germline V gene, CDR1 is LNHNV and CDR2 is YYDKDF (reference sequence). The CDR3 has 14 residues. The CDR3 loop reads CATSRGQGGEKLFF. The CDR3, as DNA: TGTGCCACCAGCAGAGGGCAGGGAGGCGAAAAACTGTTTTTT. Filled out from reference TRBV15 and TRBJ1-4, the complete variable domain reads DAMVIQNPRYQVTQFGKPVTLSCSQTLNHNVMYWYQQKSSQAPKLLFHYYDKDFNNEADTPDNFQSRRPNTSFCFLDIRSPGLGDTAMYLCATSRGQGGEKLFFGSGTQLSVL.

The J gene is TRBJ1-4, the V gene TRBV28; D unclear. With 5 bases removed from V and 4 bases from J, the gap between germline ends came to 14 bases. This CDR3 is built from 15 residues. The V gene's germline CDR1 is MDHEN and CDR2 SYDVKM. The CDR3 coding sequence is TGTGCCAGCAGTCCCCGTTGGATGGATAATGAAAAACTGTTTTTT. This translates into CASSPRWMDNEKLFF.

This clone was detected only once. This chain links TRBV7-3 with TRBJ2-5; 12 bases match TRBD2. V shed 3 bases and J 3 bases; nucleotides not matched to a gene: 2. The length of the CDR3 is 15 residues. Germline values: CDR1 SGHTA, CDR2 FQGTGA. Here the CDR3 reads CASSLTSGGKETQYF. In DNA form, the CDR3 reads TGTGCCAGCAGCTTGACTAGCGGGGGTAAAGAGACCCAGTACTTC.

V usage is TRBV15 and J usage is TRBJ2-7, with TRBD2 identical over 14 bases. In germline, CDR1 is LNHNV, CDR2 YYDKDF (reference sequence). Trimming took 0 bases from V and 3 from J; bases not matched to a gene: 10. The CDR3 covers 19 residues. CDR3 residues: CATSRDSGLAGGGGYEQYF. The CDR3 DNA sequence: TGTGCCACCAGCAGAGATAGTGGACTAGCGGGAGGTGGGGGCTACGAGCAGTACTTC.

Only one count was recorded for this clone. This rearrangement joins TRBV2 to TRBJ1-5, with a tentative D call TRBD1 (5 bases). There are 14 residues in the CDR3. CDR1 is SNHLY, CDR2 FYNNEI, per germline. The V end was cut by 2 bases, the J end by 6 bases, with 11 bases between. This CDR3 is CASSEWGGTQPQHF. The CDR3 DNA follows: TGTGCCAGCAGTGAATGGGGGGGTACTCAGCCCCAGCATTTT.

There are a few counts of this clone. J is TRBJ1-4 and V is TRBV6-5; TRBD1 agrees at 7 bases. This CDR3 has 14 amino acids. Germline values: CDR1 MNHEY, CDR2 SVGAGI. The V and J ends lost 8 bases and 6 bases, in that order; junction bases with no gene match: 9. The CDR3: CASPGGGADEKLFF. The CDR3 DNA reads TGTGCCAGCCCAGGGGGAGGGGCTGATGAAAAACTGTTTTTT.

In nucleotides, the CDR3 is TGTGCCATCAGTGAGTTCGGGGGCGGTCAGCCCCAGCATTTT. This sequence encodes CAISEFGGGQPQHF. This rearrangement joins TRBV10-3 to TRBJ1-5; D perhaps matches TRBD1 (6 bases). The V gene's germline CDR1 is ENHRY and CDR2 SYGVKD. Trimming pared 1 base from V and 6 bases from J, leaving 10 bases between. The CDR3 spans 14 residues.

The V and J genes are TRBV11-3 and TRBJ2-1; 8 nucleotides align to TRBD1. The CDR3 is made up of 16 amino acids. J was trimmed by 6 bases and V by 1 base; bases with no gene match: 8. Germline V lookup: CDR1 SGHNT, CDR2 YENEEA. The CDR3 spells CASSLGGQGLTNEQFF. The CDR3 DNA reads as TGTGCCAGCAGCTTAGGTGGACAGGGACTTACCAATGAGCAGTTCTTC.

This sequence joins TRBV4-3 and TRBJ2-1; D unresolved. The V and J ends lost 4 bases and 4 bases respectively, with 14 bases between them. Germline V gives CDR1 LGHNA, CDR2 YSLEER. This CDR3 is 15 amino acids long. The CDR3 reads CASSLQALPYNEQFF. CDR3 DNA: TGCGCCAGCAGCCTCCAGGCCCTTCCTTACAATGAGCAGTTCTTC.

V gene TRBV11-3 combines with J gene TRBJ2-5; D might be TRBD1 or TRBD2, each matching 6 bases. CDR1 is SGHNT and CDR2 is YENEEA in the germline V gene. V lost 5 bases, J lost 5 bases, and 18 bases lay in between. CDR3 length: 15 residues. This CDR3 is CASSRDGGPGETQYF. In DNA form, the CDR3 reads TGTGCCAGCAGCCGAGATGGGGGGCCGGGGGAGACCCAGTACTTC.

A remark on this clone: This CDR3 is also generated by other DNA sequences in the sample. The V and J genes are TRBV6-1 and TRBJ2-3, with 12 bases aligning to TRBD2. J lost 4 bases, V lost 2 bases, and 1 base had no gene match. The CDR3 is 15 amino acids. CDR1 and CDR2 (germline): MNHNS, SASEGT. DNA of the CDR3: TGTGCCAGCAGTGAACTAGCGGGAGGGCCAGATACGCAGTATTTT. Protein product: CASSELAGGPDTQYF.